A selection of T cell receptor beta chains follows, all from one sample in a study of PD-1 blockade in classical Hodgkin lymphoma. Assay: immunoSEQ multiplex PCR; the TCRdb copy retains only in-frame clones and omits some. The sample consists of tens of thousands of clones, 85% to 95% of them appearing once. Sequenced: peripheral blood mononuclear cells (PBMCs). These receptors were obtained from a human donor with classical Hodgkin lymphoma. Each CDR3 is given with its conserved first and last residue. A D gene is named only where the DNA matches it firmly. Only part of the rows carry a size: once, few, many, or a class if the clone is expanded.

v_gene	d_gene	abundance	j_gene	CDR3nt	CDR3aa
TRBV5-6	NA	NA	TRBJ2-3	TGTGCCAGCAGCCGAGACGGCACAGATACGCAGTATTTT	CASSRDGTDTQYF
TRBV5-1	NA	NA	TRBJ2-4	TGCGCCAGCACCCCCGACCGAAACGGCATTCAGTACTTC	CASTPDRNGIQYF
TRBV7-2	NA	NA	TRBJ2-7	TGTGCCAGTAAGAGGGGCAGGGGCCCTCCGATCCCGACCTACGAGCAGTACTTC	CASKRGRGPPIPTYEQYF
TRBV9	NA	NA	TRBJ2-2	TGTGCCAGCAGCACCACCGCGAACACCGGGGAGCTGTTTTTT	CASSTTANTGELFF
TRBV5-1	NA	NA	TRBJ1-1	TGCGCCAGCAGACTGACGAACACTGAAGCTTTCTTT	CASRLTNTEAFF
TRBV4-3	NA	once	TRBJ1-3	TGCGCCAGCAGCGCCCGAGACGGAAGCTCTGGAAACACCATATATTTT	CASSARDGSSGNTIYF
TRBV2	TRBD2	once	TRBJ2-1	TGTGCCAGCACGGCTAGCGGGAGACTTGGTGAGCAGTTCTTC	CASTASGRLGEQFF
TRBV5-1	TRBD1	NA	TRBJ2-7	TGCGCCAGCAGCCGAGGCACGGGACAGGGTAGGCACGAGCAGTACTTC	CASSRGTGQGRHEQYF
TRBV7-2	NA	NA	TRBJ2-5	TGTGCCAGCAGCCCGGACTACCACCCCCTCTTAAAAGAGACCCAGTACTTC	CASSPDYHPLLKETQYF
TRBV5-1	NA	NA	TRBJ2-7	TGCGCCAGCAGCATCGACGGGCACGAGCAGTACTTC	CASSIDGHEQYF
TRBV27	NA	NA	TRBJ1-2	TGTGCCAGCAGTGACAAACAGGGCCGGAACTATGGCTACACCTTC	CASSDKQGRNYGYTF
TRBV27	TRBD1	few	TRBJ1-5	TGTGCCAGCAGTACGGACAGGGGGCACCAGCCCCAGCATTTT	CASSTDRGHQPQHF
TRBV18	TRBD1	NA	TRBJ2-4	TGTGCCAGCTCACTGGGACAGGTCATAGCCAAAAACATTCAGTACTTC	CASSLGQVIAKNIQYF
TRBV7-9	NA	NA	TRBJ2-5	TGTGCCAGCAGCTCGATCTCAGACCATTTTCAAGAGACCCAGTACTTC	CASSSISDHFQETQYF
TRBV5-8	NA	NA	TRBJ1-5	TGTGCCAGCAGCCCCTGGGGGGGAAATCAGCCCCAGCATTTT	CASSPWGGNQPQHF
TRBV6-5	NA	NA	TRBJ1-6	TGTGCCAGCAGTTACTTTGGTTCACCCCTCCACTTT	CASSYFGSPLHF
TRBV9	NA	NA	TRBJ1-2	TGTGCCAGCAGCGCACCCGACAGGACCGCCTATGGCTACACCTTC	CASSAPDRTAYGYTF
TRBV11-3	NA	NA	TRBJ1-1	TGTGCCAGCAGCTTAGGAGGGGTGTACACTGAAGCTTTCTTT	CASSLGGVYTEAFF
TRBV7-2	TRBD2	NA	TRBJ2-7	TGTGCCAGCAGCTTAGAAGTTAGCGGGAGCTGGTACGAGCAGTACTTC	CASSLEVSGSWYEQYF
TRBV7-2	NA	NA	TRBJ2-6	TGTGCCAGCAGCTTAACTTCTGGGGCCAACGTCCTGACTTTC	CASSLTSGANVLTF
TRBV6-1	NA	few	TRBJ2-7	TGTGCCAGCAGTAAACCGGGGGGCGACGAGCAGTACTTC	CASSKPGGDEQYF
TRBV11-3	NA	NA	TRBJ1-2	TGTGCCAGCAGCTTAGAATCGAGGTTGCGGGGGCCGGCGGGCTACACCTTC	CASSLESRLRGPAGYTF
TRBV6-1	NA	NA	TRBJ2-2	TGTGCCAGCAGTGGACGGGGCGGTTGGGCCGGGGAGCTGTTTTTT	CASSGRGGWAGELFF
TRBV4-2	NA	NA	TRBJ2-3	TGTGCCAGCAGCCAAGATCAGGGGGGCGCCGGGGGCCTTACGCAGTATTTT	CASSQDQGGAGGLTQYF
TRBV28	NA	NA	TRBJ1-2	TGTGCCAGCGCGCCCAACAGGGCCCCCCGCTATGGCTACACCTTC	CASAPNRAPRYGYTF
TRBV7-2	NA	NA	TRBJ1-2	TGTGCCAGCAGCTTCATTTCTTCAGGGAACTATGGCTACACCTTC	CASSFISSGNYGYTF
TRBV27	TRBD1	NA	TRBJ1-5	TGTGCCAGCAGGCCGGGACAGGGGGCCGCGTCCCAGCATTTT	CASRPGQGAASQHF
TRBV7-9	NA	NA	TRBJ1-1	TGTGCCAGCAGCTTTGGGGGGGACACTGAAGCTTTCTTT	CASSFGGDTEAFF
TRBV11-3	TRBD2	NA	TRBJ2-3	TGTGCCAGCAGCTTAGACCGTCTATGGGTAGCGGGAGAATCAGATACGCAGTATTTT	CASSLDRLWVAGESDTQYF
TRBV6-1	NA	once	TRBJ1-3	TGTGCCAGCAGGGAAACTTCAGGGGACTCTGGAAACACCATATATTTT	CASRETSGDSGNTIYF
TRBV6-5	NA	NA	TRBJ2-7	TGTGCCAGCAGCATCGCCGGGGCCAACTACGAGCAGTACTTC	CASSIAGANYEQYF
TRBV7-8	NA	NA	TRBJ1-1	TGTGCCAGCAGCCTACAGGGAGGGAACACTGAAGCTTTCTTT	CASSLQGGNTEAFF
TRBV7-2	NA	NA	TRBJ1-1	TGTGCCAGCAGCTTAGAGAGGGGTTTAACTGAAGCTTTCTTT	CASSLERGLTEAFF
TRBV25-1	TRBD2	few	TRBJ2-1	TGTGCCAGCAGCCCGGGGGGGACCGCTAGGAATGAGCAGTTCTTC	CASSPGGTARNEQFF
TRBV6-5	NA	NA	TRBJ1-1	TGTGCCAGCAGTTATGGTGGACAGTCGAACACTGAAGCTTTCTTT	CASSYGGQSNTEAFF
TRBV6-5	NA	NA	TRBJ1-1	TGTGCCAGCAGTGAGAGGGGCGAAGCTTTCTTT	CASSERGEAFF
TRBV7-2	TRBD1	NA	TRBJ1-5	TGTGCCAGCAGCTTTACAGGGGGCAATCAGCCCCAGCATTTT	CASSFTGGNQPQHF
TRBV29-1	NA	NA	TRBJ1-2	TGCAGCGTTGACACCAACCCGGGGGGAGGCTACACCTTC	CSVDTNPGGGYTF
TRBV12-5	NA	NA	TRBJ1-2	TGTGCTAGTGGTTTAGGTGGGGGCTACACCTTC	CASGLGGGYTF
TRBV29-1	TRBD1	NA	TRBJ1-5	TGCAGCGTTTCCGGGACAGGGGCCCAGCCCCAGCATTTT	CSVSGTGAQPQHF
TRBV5-1	NA	NA	TRBJ1-1	TGCGCCAGCAGCTTGGCGGGGGCCATGAACACTGAAGCTTTCTTT	CASSLAGAMNTEAFF
TRBV2	NA	NA	TRBJ2-4	TGTGCCAGCAGTGATCTGGCCTTAGAGGACATTCAGTACTTC	CASSDLALEDIQYF
TRBV4-3	TRBD2	NA	TRBJ2-7	TGCGCCAGCAGCCTTATATTCGGGGCTAGCGGGGGAGGGAACGAGCAGTACTTC	CASSLIFGASGGGNEQYF
TRBV15	NA	NA	TRBJ2-7	TGTGCCACCAGCACCGGCGAGTTTACCTACGAGCAGTACTTC	CATSTGEFTYEQYF
TRBV6-1	NA	once	TRBJ2-5	TGTGCCAGCAGTGAACTGGACGAGACCCAGTACTTC	CASSELDETQYF